The clone carrying this TCR beta chain has just one count. This sample was included in a study of blood T cell repertoires in COVID-19. For the study at large: T cells, B-cell-depleted T cells, or PBMCs provided the cDNA or gDNA that served as material.

In the authors' methods: The assay estimated nucleated cells by amplifying reference gene primers. Method: immunoSEQ multiplex PCR; TCRdb's copy keeps in-frame clones and lacks some. V and J calls plus clone size are reproduced from that table; the DNA served to infer D and trimming. This table has about 42,000 clones, roughly nine tenths appearing once. Between the trimmed V and J ends, which lost 8 bases and 4 bases, there was a span of 11 bases. The germline V gene encodes CDR1 KGHSH and CDR2 LQKENI. This CDR3 contains 13 residues. This rearrangement joins TRBV18 to TRBJ2-2; D may be TRBD2 (5 bases). The material sequenced was peripheral blood. The sequence came from a human donor in a cohort sampled during active COVID-19. The CDR3 here is CASLEDPTGELFF. DNA of the CDR3: TGTGCCAGCCTGGAGGACCCCACCGGGGAGCTGTTTTTT.